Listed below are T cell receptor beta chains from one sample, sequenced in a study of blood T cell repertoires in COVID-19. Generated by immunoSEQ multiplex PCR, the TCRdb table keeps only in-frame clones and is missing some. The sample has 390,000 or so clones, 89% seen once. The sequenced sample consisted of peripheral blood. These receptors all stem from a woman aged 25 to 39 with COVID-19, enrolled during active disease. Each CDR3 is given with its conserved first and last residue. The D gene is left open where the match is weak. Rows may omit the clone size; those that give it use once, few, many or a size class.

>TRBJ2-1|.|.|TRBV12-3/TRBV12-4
CASSFSRGEQFF
TGTGCCAGCAGTTTTAGTCGGGGTGAGCAGTTCTTC
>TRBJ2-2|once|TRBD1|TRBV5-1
CASSGTGGGTGELFF
TGCGCCAGCAGCGGGACAGGGGGCGGAACCGGGGAGCTGTTTTTT
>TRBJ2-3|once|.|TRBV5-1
CASSLEGGTDTQYF
TGCGCCAGCAGCTTGGAGGGGGGCACAGATACGCAGTATTTT
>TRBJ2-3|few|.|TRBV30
CAWSNSFSTDTQYF
TGTGCCTGGAGTAACTCTTTTAGCACAGATACGCAGTATTTT
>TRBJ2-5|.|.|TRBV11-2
CASSLVRETQYF
TGTGCCAGCAGCTTAGTGCGCGAGACCCAGTACTTC
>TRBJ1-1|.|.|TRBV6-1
CASSEVPLAFF
TGTGCCAGCAGTGAAGTCCCCCTGGCTTTCTTT
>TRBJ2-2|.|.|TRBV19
CASSIVRAGDRKSGELFF
TGTGCCAGTAGTATCGTTAGAGCAGGGGACCGCAAGTCCGGGGAGCTGTTTTTT
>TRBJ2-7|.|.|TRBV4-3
CASSQDITDNYEQYF
TGCGCCAGCAGCCAAGATATCACAGACAACTACGAGCAGTACTTC
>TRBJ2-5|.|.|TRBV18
CASSPLIGWETQYF
TGTGCCAGCTCACCATTAATCGGGTGGGAGACCCAGTACTTC
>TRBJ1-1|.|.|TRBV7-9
CASSLRGTNTEAFF
TGTGCCAGCAGCCTACGAGGGACAAACACTGAAGCTTTCTTT
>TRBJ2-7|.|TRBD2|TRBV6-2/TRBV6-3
CASSQLAGGPHYEQYF
TGTGCCAGCAGTCAACTAGCGGGGGGGCCTCACTACGAGCAGTACTTC
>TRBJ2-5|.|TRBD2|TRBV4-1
CASSHLTRSAGGRRGTQYF
TGCGCCAGCAGCCACCTAACTCGGTCAGCGGGGGGCCGGAGGGGGACCCAGTACTTC
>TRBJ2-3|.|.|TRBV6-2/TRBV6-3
CASSLGLRRGTDTQYF
TGTGCCAGCAGTTTGGGCCTAAGAAGAGGCACAGATACGCAGTATTTT
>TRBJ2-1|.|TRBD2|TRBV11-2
CASNNWGAGAGGYNEQFF
TGTGCCAGCAACAATTGGGGCGCCGGGGCGGGGGGCTACAATGAGCAGTTCTTC
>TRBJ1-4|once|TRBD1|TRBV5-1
CASSLTGGDNEKLFF
TGCGCCAGCAGCTTGACAGGGGGAGATAATGAAAAACTGTTTTTT
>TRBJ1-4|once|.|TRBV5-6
CASSLGGNEKLFF
TGTGCCAGCAGCTTGGGAGGGAATGAAAAACTGTTTTTT
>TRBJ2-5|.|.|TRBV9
CASSVDGRTETQYF
TGTGCCAGCAGCGTAGACGGGAGAACAGAGACCCAGTACTTC
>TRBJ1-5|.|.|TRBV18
CASSLGQEEPQHF
TGTGCCAGCTCACTGGGACAAGAGGAGCCCCAGCATTTT
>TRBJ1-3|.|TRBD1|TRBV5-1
CASSRGTAGNTIYF
TGCGCCAGCAGCCGCGGGACAGCTGGAAACACCATATATTTT
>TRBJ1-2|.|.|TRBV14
CASSPSWRDNYGYTF
TGTGCCAGCAGCCCAAGTTGGAGGGATAACTATGGCTACACCTTC
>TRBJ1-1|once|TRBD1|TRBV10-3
CAISWDRNTEAFF
TGTGCCATCAGCTGGGACAGAAACACTGAAGCTTTCTTT
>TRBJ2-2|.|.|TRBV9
CASSGGATPNTGELFF
TGTGCCAGCAGCGGGGGAGCGACTCCGAACACCGGGGAGCTGTTTTTT
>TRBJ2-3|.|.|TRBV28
CASKPAVGTDTQYF
TGTGCCAGCAAGCCAGCGGTTGGCACAGATACGCAGTATTTT
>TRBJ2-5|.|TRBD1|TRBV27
CASSFSGQGGETQYF
TGTGCCAGCAGTTTTTCTGGACAGGGGGGAGAGACCCAGTACTTC
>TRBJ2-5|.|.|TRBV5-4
CAYRPGDGTQYF
TGTGCCTATAGGCCGGGAGACGGGACCCAGTACTTC
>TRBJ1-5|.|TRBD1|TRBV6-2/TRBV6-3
CASSNDRGPQPQHF
TGTGCCAGCAGTAACGACAGGGGACCTCAGCCCCAGCATTTT
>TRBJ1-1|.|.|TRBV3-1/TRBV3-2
CASSQNGGRSEAFF
TGTGCCAGCAGCCAAAACGGGGGACGGAGTGAAGCTTTCTTT
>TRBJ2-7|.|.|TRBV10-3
CAISEIPGVSYEQYF
TGTGCCATCAGTGAGATCCCGGGGGTCTCCTACGAGCAGTACTTC
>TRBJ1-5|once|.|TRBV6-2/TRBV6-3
CASSRTLTRNQPQHF
TGTGCCAGCAGCCGGACATTGACCCGCAATCAGCCCCAGCATTTT
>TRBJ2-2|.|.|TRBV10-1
CASSESGRYTGELFF
TGCGCCAGCAGTGAGTCGGGGCGGTACACCGGGGAGCTGTTTTTT
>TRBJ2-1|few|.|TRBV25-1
CASSESDTEPSYNEQFF
TGTGCCAGCAGTGAATCAGACACCGAACCCTCCTACAATGAGCAGTTCTTC
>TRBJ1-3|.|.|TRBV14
CASSRPDNERIIYF
TGTGCCAGCAGCCGGCCGGACAACGAGAGGATCATATATTTT
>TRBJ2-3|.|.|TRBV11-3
CASSLGWSGTDTQYF
TGTGCCAGCAGCTTAGGGTGGTCAGGCACAGATACGCAGTATTTT
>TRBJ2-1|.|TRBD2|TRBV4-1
CASSQGYTSGRYWEQFF
TGCGCCAGCAGCCAAGGATACACTAGCGGGAGGTATTGGGAGCAGTTCTTC
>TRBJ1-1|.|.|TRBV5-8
CASSLRGTEAFF
TGTGCCAGCAGCTTGCGGGGAACTGAAGCTTTCTTT
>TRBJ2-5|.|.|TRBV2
CASRGLRETQYF
TGTGCCAGCAGGGGGCTTCGAGAGACCCAGTACTTC
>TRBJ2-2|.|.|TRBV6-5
CASSQLGELFF
TGTGCCAGCAGCCAACTCGGGGAGCTGTTTTTT
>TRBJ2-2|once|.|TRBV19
CASSIGWANTGELFF
TGTGCCAGTAGTATAGGGTGGGCTAACACCGGGGAGCTGTTTTTT